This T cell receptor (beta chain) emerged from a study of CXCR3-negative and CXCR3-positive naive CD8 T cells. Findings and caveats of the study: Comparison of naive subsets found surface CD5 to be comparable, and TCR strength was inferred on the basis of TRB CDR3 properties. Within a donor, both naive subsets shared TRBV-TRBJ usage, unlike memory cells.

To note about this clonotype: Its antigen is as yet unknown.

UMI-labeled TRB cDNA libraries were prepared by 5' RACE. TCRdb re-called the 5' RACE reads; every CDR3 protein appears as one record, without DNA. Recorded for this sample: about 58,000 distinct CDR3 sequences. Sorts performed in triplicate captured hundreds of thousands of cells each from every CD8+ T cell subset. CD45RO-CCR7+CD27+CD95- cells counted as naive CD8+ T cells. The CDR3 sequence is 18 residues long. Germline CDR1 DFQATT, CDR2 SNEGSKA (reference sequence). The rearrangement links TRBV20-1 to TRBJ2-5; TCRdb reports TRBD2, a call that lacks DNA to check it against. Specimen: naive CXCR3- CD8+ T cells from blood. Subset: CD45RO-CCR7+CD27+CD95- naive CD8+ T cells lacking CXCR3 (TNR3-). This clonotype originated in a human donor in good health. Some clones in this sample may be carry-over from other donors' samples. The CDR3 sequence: CSARDSGTSGGAGETQYF.